Here is one T cell receptor (beta chain) with its context. Its antigen is undetermined. TCRdb fed the RT-PCR reads into MiXCR, producing one record per CDR3 protein. The table records 700,000 to 900,000 distinct CDR3 sequences, around 20% of them present only once. The data stem from a study of response to subunit inactivated influenza vaccine. Study outcomes and limitations: A suggestion made by the authors is that each seasonal influenza vaccination recruits few new T cells.

The V and J ends lost 3 bases and 5 bases, in that order; junction bases with no gene match: 9. Germline V gene sequence: CDR1 LGHNA, CDR2 YNFKEQ. The CDR3 is 16 residues long. The chain recombines TRBV4-2 with TRBJ2-7, with 11 positions matching TRBD1. The sequence came from a man in his forties or fifties who received an inactivated influenza vaccine. The sequencing used PBMCs from blood, collected less than 6 days after vaccination. Here the CDR3 DNA reads TGTGCCAGCAGCCAGAATTACCGGGACAGGGGGGACGAGCAGTACTTC. Translation gives CASSQNYRDRGDEQYF.